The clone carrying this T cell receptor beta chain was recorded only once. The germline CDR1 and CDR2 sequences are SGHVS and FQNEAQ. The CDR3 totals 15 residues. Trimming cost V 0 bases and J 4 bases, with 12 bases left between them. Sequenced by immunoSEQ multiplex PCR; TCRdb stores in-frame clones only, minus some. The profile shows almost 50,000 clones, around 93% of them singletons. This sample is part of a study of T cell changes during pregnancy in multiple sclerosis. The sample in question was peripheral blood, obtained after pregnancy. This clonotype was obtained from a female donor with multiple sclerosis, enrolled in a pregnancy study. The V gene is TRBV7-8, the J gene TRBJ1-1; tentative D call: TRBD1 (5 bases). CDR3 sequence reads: CASSLATKGLTEAFF. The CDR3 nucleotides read TGTGCCAGCAGCTTAGCGACAAAGGGACTCACTGAAGCTTTCTTT.